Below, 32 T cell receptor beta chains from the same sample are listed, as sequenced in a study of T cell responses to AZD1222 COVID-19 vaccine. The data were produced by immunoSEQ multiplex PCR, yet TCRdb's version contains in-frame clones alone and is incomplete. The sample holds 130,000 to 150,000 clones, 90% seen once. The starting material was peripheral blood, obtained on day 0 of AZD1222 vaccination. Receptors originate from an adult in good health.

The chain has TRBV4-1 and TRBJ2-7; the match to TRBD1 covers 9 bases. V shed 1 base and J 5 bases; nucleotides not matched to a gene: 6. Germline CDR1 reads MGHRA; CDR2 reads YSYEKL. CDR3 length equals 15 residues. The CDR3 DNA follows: TGCGCCAGCAGCCAAGGGGACAGGGTAATCGACGAGCAGTACTTC. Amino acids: CASSQGDRVIDEQYF.

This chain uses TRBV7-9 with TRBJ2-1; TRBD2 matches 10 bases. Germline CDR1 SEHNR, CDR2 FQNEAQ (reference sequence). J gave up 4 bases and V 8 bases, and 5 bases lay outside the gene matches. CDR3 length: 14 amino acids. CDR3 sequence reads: CASLLAGTYNEQFF. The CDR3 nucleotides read TGTGCCAGCTTACTAGCGGGAACGTACAATGAGCAGTTCTTC. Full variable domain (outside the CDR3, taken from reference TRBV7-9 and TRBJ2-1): DTGVSQNPRHKITKRGQNVTFRCDPISEHNRLYWYRQTLGQGPEFLTYFQNEAQLEKSRLLSDRFSAERPKGSFSTLEIQRTEQGDSAMYLCASLLAGTYNEQFFGPGTRLTVL.

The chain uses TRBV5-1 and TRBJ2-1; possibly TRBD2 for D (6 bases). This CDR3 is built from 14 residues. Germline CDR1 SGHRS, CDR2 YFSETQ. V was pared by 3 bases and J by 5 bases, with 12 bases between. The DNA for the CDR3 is TGCGCCAGCAGCTCCGGGACTCCTCACAATGAGCAGTTCTTC. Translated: CASSSGTPHNEQFF.

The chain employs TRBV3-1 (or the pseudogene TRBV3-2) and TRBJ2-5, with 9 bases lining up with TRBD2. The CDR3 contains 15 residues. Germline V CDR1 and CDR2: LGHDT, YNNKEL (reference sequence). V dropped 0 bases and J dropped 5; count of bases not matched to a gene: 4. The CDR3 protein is CASSQDWSGGETQYF. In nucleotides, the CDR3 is TGTGCCAGCAGCCAAGATTGGAGCGGGGGGGAGACCCAGTACTTC.

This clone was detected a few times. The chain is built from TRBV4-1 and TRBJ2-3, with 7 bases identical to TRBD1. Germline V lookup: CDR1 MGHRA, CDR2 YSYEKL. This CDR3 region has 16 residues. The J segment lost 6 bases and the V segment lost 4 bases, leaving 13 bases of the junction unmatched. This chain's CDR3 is CASSPWDSPPGDTQYF. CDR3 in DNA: TGCGCCAGCAGCCCGTGGGACAGTCCGCCGGGGGATACGCAGTATTTT.

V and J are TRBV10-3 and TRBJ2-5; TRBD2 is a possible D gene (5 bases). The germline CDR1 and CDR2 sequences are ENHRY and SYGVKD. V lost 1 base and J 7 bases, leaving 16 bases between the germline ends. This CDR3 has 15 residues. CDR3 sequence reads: CAISELKGRAGTQYF. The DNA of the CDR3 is TGTGCCATCAGTGAGTTGAAGGGCCGGGCGGGGACCCAGTACTTC.

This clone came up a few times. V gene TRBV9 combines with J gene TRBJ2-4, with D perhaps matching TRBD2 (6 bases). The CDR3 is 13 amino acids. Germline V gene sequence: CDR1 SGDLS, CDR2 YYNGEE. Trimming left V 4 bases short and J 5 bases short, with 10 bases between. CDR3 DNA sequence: TGTGCCAGCAGCAGTGGCGGGGAAAACATTCAGTACTTC. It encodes CASSSGGENIQYF. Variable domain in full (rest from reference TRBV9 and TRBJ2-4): DSGVTQTPKHLITATGQRVTLRCSPRSGDLSVYWYQQSLDQGLQFLIQYYNGEERAKGNILERFSAQQFPDLHSELNLSSLELGDSALYFCASSSGGENIQYFGAGTRLSVL.

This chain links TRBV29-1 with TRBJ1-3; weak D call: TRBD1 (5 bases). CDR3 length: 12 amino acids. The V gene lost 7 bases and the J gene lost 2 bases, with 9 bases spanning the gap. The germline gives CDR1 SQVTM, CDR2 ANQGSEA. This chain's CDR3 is CSGGIAGNTIYF. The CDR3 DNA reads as TGCAGCGGGGGGATTGCTGGAAACACCATATATTTT.

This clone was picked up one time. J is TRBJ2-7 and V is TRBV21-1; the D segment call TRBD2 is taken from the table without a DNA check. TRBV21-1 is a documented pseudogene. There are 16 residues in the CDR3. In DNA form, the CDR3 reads TGTGCCAGCAGCACACCAGCGGGAGACAGCTCCTACGAGCAGTACTTC. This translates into CASSTPAGDSSYEQYF.

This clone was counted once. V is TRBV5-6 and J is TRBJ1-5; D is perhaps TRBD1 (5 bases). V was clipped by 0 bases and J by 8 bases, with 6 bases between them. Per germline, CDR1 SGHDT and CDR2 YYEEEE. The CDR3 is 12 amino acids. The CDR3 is CASSLVGEPQHF. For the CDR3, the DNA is TGTGCCAGCAGCTTGGTGGGGGAGCCCCAGCATTTT.

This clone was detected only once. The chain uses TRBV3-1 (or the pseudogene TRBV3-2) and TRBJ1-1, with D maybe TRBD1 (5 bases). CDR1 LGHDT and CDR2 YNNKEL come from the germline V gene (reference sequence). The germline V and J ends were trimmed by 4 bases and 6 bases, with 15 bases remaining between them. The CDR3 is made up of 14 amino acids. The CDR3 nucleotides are TGTGCCAGCAGCCGCCGGGACGTAAGCTCTGAAGCTTTCTTT. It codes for CASSRRDVSSEAFF.

CDR3 DNA sequence: TGTGCCAGCACCCTTACGGGGACTGAAGCTTTCTTT. It is translated as CASTLTGTEAFF. The J gene is TRBJ1-1, the V gene TRBV12-3 or TRBV12-4; D is unresolved. There are 12 residues in the CDR3. Trimming pared 7 bases from V and 5 bases from J, leaving 11 bases between.

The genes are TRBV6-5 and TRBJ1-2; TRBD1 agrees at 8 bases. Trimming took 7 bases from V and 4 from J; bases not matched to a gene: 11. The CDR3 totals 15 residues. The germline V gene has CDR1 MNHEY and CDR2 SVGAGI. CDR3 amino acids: CASKRSGGTFYGYTF. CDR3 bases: TGTGCCAGCAAAAGATCAGGGGGCACCTTCTATGGCTACACCTTC.

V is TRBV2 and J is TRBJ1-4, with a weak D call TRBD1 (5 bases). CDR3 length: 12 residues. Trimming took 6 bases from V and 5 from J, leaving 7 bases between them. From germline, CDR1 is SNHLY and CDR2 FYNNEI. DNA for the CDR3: TGTGCCAGCAGGGGGCGGAATGAAAAACTGTTTTTT. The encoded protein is CASRGRNEKLFF.

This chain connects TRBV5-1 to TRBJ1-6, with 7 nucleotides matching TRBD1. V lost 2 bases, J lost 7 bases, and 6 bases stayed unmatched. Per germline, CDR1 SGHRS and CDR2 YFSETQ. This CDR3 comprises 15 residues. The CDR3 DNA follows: TGCGCCAGCAGCTTTCGAACAGGGGAAAATTCACCCCTCCACTTT. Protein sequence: CASSFRTGENSPLHF.

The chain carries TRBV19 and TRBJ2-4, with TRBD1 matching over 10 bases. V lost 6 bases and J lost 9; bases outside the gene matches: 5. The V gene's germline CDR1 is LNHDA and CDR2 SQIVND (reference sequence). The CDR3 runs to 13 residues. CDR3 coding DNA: TGTGCCAGTAGCCCGACAGGGGGCGGCATTCAGTACTTC. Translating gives CASSPTGGGIQYF.

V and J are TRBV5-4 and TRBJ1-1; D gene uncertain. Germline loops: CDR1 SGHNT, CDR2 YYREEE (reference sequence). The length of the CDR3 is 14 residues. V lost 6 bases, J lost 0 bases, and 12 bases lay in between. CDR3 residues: CASTPESMNTEAFF. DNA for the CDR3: TGTGCCAGCACCCCGGAATCTATGAACACTGAAGCTTTCTTT.

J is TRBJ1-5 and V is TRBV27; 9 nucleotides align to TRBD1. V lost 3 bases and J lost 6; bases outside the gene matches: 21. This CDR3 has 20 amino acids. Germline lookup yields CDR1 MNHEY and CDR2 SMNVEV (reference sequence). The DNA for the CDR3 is TGTGCCAGCAGTTTGAACTACCCCTTTATTGGCGACAGGGGGAGTCAGCCCCAGCATTTT. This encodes CASSLNYPFIGDRGSQPQHF.

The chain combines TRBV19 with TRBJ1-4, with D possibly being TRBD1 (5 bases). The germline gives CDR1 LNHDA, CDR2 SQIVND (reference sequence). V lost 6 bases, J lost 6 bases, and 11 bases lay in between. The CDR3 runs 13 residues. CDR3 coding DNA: TGTGCCAGTAGCCTGGACAAACATGAAAAACTGTTTTTT. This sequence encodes CASSLDKHEKLFF.

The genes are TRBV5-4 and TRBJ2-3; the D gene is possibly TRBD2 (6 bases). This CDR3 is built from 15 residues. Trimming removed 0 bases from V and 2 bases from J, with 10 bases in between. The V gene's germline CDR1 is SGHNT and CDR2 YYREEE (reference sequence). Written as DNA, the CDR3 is TGTGCCAGCAGCTTGGACGGGGGTATCACAGATACGCAGTATTTT. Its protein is CASSLDGGITDTQYF.

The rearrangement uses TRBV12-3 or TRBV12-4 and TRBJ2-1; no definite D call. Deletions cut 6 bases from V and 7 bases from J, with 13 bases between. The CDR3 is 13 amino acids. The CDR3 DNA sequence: TGTGCCAGCAGGCAGATATCGGCGAATGAGCAGTTCTTC. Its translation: CASRQISANEQFF.

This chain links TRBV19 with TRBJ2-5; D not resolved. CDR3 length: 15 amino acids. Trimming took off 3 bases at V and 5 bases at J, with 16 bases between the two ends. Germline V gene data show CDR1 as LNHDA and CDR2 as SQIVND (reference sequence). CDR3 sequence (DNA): TGTGCCAGTAGTATGAGGCCCGGCCAGTTGGAGACCCAGTACTTC. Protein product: CASSMRPGQLETQYF.

CDR3 DNA: TGCGCCAGCAGCTTGGACCGACTAGCGGGGACGAAAGAGACCCAGTACTTC. Its translation: CASSLDRLAGTKETQYF. This chain links TRBV5-1 with TRBJ2-5; TRBD2 aligns across 11 bases. The germline gives CDR1 SGHRS, CDR2 YFSETQ. This CDR3 contains 17 residues. J lost 3 bases, V lost 0 bases, and 7 bases had no gene match.

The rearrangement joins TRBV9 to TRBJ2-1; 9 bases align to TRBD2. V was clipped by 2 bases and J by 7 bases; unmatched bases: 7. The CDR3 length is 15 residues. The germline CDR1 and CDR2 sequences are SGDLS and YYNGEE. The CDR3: CASSVAGGQMNEQFF. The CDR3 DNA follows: TGTGCCAGCAGCGTGGCGGGGGGGCAGATGAATGAGCAGTTCTTC.

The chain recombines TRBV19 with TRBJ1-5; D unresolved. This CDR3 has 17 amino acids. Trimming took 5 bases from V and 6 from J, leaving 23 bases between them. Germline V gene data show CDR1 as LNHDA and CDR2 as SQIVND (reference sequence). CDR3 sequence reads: CASSPGPKPNAGQPQHF. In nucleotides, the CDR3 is TGTGCCAGTAGTCCCGGCCCTAAACCCAATGCGGGTCAGCCCCAGCATTTT.

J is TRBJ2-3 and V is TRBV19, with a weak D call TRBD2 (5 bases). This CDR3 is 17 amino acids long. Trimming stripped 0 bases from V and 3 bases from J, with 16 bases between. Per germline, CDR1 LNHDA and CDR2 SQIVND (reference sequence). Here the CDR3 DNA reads TGTGCCAGTAGTATAGAGTCTAGCCATTGGAGGACAGATACGCAGTATTTT. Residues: CASSIESSHWRTDTQYF.

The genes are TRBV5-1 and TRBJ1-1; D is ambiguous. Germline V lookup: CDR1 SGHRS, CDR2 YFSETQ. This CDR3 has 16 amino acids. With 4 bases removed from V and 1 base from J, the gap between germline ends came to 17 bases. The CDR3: CASSQGPLGRNTEAFF. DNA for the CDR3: TGCGCCAGCAGCCAAGGACCCTTGGGGAGGAACACTGAAGCTTTCTTT.

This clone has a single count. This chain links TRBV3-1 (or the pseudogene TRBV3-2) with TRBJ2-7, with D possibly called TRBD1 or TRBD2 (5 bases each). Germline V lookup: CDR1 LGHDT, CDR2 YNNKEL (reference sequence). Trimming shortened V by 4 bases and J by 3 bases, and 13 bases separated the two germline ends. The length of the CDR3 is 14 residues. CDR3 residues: CASSLGPRGYEQYF. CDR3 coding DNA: TGTGCCAGCAGCCTGGGACCGCGCGGCTACGAGCAGTACTTC.

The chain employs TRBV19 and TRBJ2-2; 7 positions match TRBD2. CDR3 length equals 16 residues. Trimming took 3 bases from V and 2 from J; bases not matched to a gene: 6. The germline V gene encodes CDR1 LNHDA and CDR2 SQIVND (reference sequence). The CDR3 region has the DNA TGTGCCAGTAGTATGAGTCTAGCGGCCAACACCGGGGAGCTGTTTTTT. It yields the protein CASSMSLAANTGELFF.

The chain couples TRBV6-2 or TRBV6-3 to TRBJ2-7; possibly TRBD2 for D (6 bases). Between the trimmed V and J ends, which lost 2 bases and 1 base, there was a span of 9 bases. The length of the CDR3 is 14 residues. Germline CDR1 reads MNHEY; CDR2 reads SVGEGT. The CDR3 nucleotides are TGTGCCAGCAGTTACGGCGGGGCGTCCTACGAGCAGTACTTC. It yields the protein CASSYGGASYEQYF.

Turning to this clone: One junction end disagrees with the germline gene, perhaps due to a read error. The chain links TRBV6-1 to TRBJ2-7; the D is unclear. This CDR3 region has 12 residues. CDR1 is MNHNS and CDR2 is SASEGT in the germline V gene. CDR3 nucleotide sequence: TGTGCCAGCAGAGAAGGCAGCTACGAGCAGTACTTC. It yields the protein CASREGSYEQYF.

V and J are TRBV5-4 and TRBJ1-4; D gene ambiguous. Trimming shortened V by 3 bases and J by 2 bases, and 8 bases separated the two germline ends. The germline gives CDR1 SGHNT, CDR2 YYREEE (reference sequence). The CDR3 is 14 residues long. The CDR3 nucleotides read TGTGCCAGCAGCTCCCCTGGGACTAATGAAAAACTGTTTTTT. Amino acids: CASSSPGTNEKLFF.